This TCR beta chain derives from a study of regulatory T cells in long-lasting Graves disease. Documented time point: newly diagnosed GD, antithyroid drugs for less than 3 months. Following extraction of RNA from PBMCs, that RNA was used to make the TCR library. The germline CDR1 and CDR2 sequences are MNHNS and SASEGT. There are 14 residues in the CDR3. V was shortened by 0 bases and J by 8 bases, with 12 bases between the two germline ends. CDR3 regions were amplified by Arm-PCR using iRepertoire HTBI primers to build TCR beta libraries. MiXCR, run by TCRdb on the multiplex PCR reads, gives a single entry per CDR3 protein. Of under 700,000 distinct CDR3 sequences listed, roughly a sixth are singletons. This clonotype was counted between two and nine times. This same sample was also taken into another study, of T cells in Graves' hyperthyroidism and ophthalmopathy.

Sequences were derived from peripheral blood mononuclear cells (PBMCs), sampled at new diagnosis, from a patient treated with antithyroid drugs. The origin of this receptor is a woman aged 40 to 65 with Graves disease. V and J are TRBV6-1 and TRBJ2-3; D unclear. The CDR3 protein is CASSEAAVVGTQYF. For the CDR3, the DNA is TGTGCCAGCAGTGAAGCGGCAGTCGTAGGTACGCAGTATTTT.